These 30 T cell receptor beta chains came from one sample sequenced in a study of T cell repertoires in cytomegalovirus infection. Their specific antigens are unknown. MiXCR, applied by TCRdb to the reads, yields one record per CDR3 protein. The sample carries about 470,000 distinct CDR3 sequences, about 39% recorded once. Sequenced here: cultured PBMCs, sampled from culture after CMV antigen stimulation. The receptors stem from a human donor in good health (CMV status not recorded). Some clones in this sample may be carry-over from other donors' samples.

CDR3 coding DNA: TGTGCCAGCAGCTCACAGGGTGGTTCCTACAATGAGCAGTTCTTC. As protein: CASSSQGGSYNEQFF. The chain recombines TRBV7-2 with TRBJ2-1; perhaps TRBD1 as D (6 bases). Per the germline V gene, CDR1 is SGHTA and CDR2 is FQGNSA. The CDR3 runs 15 residues. V was cut by 4 bases and J by 1 base, with 11 bases left in between.

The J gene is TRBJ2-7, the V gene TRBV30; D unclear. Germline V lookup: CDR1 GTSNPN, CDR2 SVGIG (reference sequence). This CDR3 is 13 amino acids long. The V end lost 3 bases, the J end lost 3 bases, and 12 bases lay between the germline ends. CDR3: CAWSLERFYEQYF. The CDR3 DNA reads TGTGCCTGGAGCTTAGAGAGATTCTACGAGCAGTACTTC.

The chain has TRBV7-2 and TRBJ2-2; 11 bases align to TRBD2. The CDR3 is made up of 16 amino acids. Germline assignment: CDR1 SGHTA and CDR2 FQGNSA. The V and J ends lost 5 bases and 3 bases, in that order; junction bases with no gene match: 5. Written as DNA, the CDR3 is TGTGCCAGCAGCCTCTCGGGACTAGCGGACACCGGGGAGCTGTTTTTT. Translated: CASSLSGLADTGELFF.

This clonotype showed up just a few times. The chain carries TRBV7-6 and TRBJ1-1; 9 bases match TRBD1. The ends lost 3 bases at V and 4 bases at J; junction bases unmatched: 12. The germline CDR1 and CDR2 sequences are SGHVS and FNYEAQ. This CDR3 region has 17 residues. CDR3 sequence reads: CASSFLSGTGRGTEAFF. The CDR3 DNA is TGTGCCAGCAGCTTTCTTTCCGGGACAGGGAGGGGCACTGAAGCTTTCTTT.

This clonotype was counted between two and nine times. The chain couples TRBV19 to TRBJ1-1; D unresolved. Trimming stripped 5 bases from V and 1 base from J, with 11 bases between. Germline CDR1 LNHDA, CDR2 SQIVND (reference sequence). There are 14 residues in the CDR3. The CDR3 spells CASSSRDGNTEAFF. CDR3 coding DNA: TGTGCCAGTAGTTCCCGTGACGGGAACACTGAAGCTTTCTTT.

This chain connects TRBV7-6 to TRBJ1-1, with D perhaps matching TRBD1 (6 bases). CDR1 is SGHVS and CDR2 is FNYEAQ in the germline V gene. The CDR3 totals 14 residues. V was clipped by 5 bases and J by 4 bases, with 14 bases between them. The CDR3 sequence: CASSHTGRVTEAFF. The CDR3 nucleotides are TGTGCCAGCAGCCATACAGGGCGCGTCACTGAAGCTTTCTTT.

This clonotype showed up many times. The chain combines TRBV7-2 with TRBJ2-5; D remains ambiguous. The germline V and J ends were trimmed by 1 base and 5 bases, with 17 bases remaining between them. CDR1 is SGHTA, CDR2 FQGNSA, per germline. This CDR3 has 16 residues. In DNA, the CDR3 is TGTGCCAGCAGCTTAGGGAAGACACGCCTAGGGGAGACCCAGTACTTC. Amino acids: CASSLGKTRLGETQYF.

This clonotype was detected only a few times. This CDR3 reads CASSPLDSQETQYF. CDR3 sequence (DNA): TGTGCCAGCAGCCCCCTGGACAGTCAAGAGACCCAGTACTTC. V and J are TRBV9 and TRBJ2-5; weak D call: TRBD1 (6 bases). Germline lookup yields CDR1 SGDLS and CDR2 YYNGEE. V was clipped by 4 bases and J by 2 bases, with 12 bases between them. The CDR3 is made up of 14 amino acids.

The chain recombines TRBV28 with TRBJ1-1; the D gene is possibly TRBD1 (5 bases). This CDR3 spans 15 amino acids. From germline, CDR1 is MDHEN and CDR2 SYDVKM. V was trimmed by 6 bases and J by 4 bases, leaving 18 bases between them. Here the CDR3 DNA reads TGTGCCAGCAGCCTAGGGCAGGGCTGGAGCACTGAAGCTTTCTTT. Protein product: CASSLGQGWSTEAFF.

DNA for the CDR3: TGTGCCAGCAGTCGGGACAGGGGAGGAGATACGCAGTATTTT. Translation gives CASSRDRGGDTQYF. This chain uses TRBV6-2 or TRBV6-3 with TRBJ2-3; 10 nucleotides agree with TRBD1. The CDR3 extends over 14 amino acids. Germline trimming cut 5 bases from V and 5 bases from J; bases unmatched to any gene: 4. Germline V gives CDR1 MNHEY, CDR2 SVGEGT.

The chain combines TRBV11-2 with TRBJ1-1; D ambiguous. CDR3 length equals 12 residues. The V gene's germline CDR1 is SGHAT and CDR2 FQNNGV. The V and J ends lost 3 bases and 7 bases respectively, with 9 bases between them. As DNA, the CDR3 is TGTGCCAGCAGCTTTATAAGGAGTGAAGCTTTCTTT. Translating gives CASSFIRSEAFF.

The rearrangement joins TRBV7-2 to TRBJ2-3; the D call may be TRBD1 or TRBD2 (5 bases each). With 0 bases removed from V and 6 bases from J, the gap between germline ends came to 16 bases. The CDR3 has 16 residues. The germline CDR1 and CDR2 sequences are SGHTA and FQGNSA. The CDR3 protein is CASSLAGVLNVDTQYF. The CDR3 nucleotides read TGTGCCAGCAGCTTAGCGGGGGTCCTCAATGTGGATACGCAGTATTTT.

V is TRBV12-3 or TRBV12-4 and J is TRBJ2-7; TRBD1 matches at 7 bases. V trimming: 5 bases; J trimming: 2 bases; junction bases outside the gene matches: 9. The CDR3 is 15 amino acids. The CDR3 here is CASSQTYRGAYEQYF. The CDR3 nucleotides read TGTGCCAGCAGTCAGACCTACAGGGGAGCCTACGAGCAGTACTTC.

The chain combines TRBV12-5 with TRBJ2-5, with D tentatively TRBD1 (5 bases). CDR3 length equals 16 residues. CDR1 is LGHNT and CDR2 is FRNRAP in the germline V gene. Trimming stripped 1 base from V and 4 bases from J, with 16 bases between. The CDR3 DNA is TGTGCTAGTGGTTTGGAAATAACATGGGGCGGAGAGACCCAGTACTTC. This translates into CASGLEITWGGETQYF.

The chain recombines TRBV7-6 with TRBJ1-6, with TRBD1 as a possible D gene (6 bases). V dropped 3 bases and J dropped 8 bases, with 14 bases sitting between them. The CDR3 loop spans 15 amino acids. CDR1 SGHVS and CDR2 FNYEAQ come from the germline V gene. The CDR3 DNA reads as TGTGCCAGCAGCTTCTCCCCGGACAGAGATTCACCCCTCCACTTT. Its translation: CASSFSPDRDSPLHF. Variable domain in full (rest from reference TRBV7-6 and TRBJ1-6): GAGVSQSPRYKVTKRGQDVALRCDPISGHVSLYWYRQALGQGPEFLTYFNYEAQQDKSGLPNDRFSAERPEGSISTLTIQRTEQRDSAMYRCASSFSPDRDSPLHFGNGTRLTVT.

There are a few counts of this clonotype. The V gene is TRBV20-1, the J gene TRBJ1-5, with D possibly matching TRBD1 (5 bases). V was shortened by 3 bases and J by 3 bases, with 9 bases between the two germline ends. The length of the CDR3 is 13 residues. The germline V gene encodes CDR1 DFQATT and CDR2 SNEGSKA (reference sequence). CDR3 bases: TGCAGTGCTAGTGAACAGGTCAATCAGCCCCAGCATTTT. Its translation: CSASEQVNQPQHF.

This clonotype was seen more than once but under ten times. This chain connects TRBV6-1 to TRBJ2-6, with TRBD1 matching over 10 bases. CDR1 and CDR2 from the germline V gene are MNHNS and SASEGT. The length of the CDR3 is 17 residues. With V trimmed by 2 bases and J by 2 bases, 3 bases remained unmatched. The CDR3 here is CASSERDRGTGANVLTF. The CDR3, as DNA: TGTGCCAGCAGTGAAAGGGACAGGGGAACTGGGGCCAACGTCCTGACTTTC.

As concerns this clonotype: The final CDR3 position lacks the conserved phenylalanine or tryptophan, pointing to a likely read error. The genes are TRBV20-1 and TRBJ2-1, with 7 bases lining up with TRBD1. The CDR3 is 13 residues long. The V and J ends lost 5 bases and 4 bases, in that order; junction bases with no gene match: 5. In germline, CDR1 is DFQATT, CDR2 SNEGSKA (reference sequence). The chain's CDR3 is CSAPGQRYNEQFL. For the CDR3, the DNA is TGCAGTGCTCCGGGACAGCGATACAATGAGCAGTTCCTC.

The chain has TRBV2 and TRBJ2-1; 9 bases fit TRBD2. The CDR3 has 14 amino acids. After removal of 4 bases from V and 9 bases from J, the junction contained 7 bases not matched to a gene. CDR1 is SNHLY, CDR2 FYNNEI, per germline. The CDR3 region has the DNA TGTGCCAGCAGTGTGGCGGGGGGGCCGGGTGAGCAGTTCTTC. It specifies CASSVAGGPGEQFF.

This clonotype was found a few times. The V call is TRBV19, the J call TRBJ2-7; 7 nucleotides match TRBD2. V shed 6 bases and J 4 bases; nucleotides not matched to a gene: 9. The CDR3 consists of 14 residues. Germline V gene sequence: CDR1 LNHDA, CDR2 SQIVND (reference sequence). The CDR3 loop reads CASSVAGLGYEQYF. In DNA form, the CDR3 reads TGTGCCAGTAGCGTAGCGGGCCTGGGTTACGAGCAGTACTTC.

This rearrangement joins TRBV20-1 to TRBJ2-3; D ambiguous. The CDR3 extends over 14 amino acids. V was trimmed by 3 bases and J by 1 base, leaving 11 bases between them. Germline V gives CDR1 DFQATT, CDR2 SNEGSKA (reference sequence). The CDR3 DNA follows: TGCAGTGCTAGTGCCAGGACCGGCACAGATACGCAGTATTTT. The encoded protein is CSASARTGTDTQYF.

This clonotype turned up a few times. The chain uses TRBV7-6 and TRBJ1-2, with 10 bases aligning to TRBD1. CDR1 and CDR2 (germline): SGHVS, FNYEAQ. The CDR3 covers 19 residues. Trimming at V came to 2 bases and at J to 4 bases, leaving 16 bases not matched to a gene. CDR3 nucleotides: TGTGCCAGCAGCTTAAAATCCTTGTTTTCCGGGACAGGGGTCTATGGCTACACCTTC. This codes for CASSLKSLFSGTGVYGYTF. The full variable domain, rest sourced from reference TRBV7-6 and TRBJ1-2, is GAGVSQSPRYKVTKRGQDVALRCDPISGHVSLYWYRQALGQGPEFLTYFNYEAQQDKSGLPNDRFSAERPEGSISTLTIQRTEQRDSAMYRCASSLKSLFSGTGVYGYTFGSGTRLTVV.

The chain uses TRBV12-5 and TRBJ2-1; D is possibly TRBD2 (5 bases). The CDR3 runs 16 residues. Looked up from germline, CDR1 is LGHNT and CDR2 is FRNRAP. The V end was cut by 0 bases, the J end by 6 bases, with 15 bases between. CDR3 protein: CASGLVVAPRANEQFF. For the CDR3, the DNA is TGTGCTAGTGGTTTGGTGGTCGCTCCGAGGGCCAATGAGCAGTTCTTC.

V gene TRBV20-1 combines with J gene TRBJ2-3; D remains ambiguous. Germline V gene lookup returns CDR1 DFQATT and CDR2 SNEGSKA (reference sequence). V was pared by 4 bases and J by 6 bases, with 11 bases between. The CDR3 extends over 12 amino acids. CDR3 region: CSANQRLDTQYF. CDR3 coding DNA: TGCAGTGCTAACCAAAGGCTGGATACGCAGTATTTT.

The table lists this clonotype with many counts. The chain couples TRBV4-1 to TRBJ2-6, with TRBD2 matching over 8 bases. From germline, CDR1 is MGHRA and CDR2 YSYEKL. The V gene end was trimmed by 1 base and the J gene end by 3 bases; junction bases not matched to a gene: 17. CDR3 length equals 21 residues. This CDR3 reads CASSQGTPVAGTLGGANVLTF. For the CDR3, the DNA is TGCGCCAGCAGCCAAGGAACTCCGGTAGCGGGAACCCTGGGTGGGGCCAACGTCCTGACTTTC.

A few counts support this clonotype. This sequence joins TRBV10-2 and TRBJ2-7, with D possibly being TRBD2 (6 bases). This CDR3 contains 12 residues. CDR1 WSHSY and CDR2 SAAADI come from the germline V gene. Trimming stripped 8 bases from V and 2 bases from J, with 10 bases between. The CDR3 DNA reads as TGCGCCAGCGGGGGACTCACCTACGAGCAGTACTTC. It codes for CASGGLTYEQYF.

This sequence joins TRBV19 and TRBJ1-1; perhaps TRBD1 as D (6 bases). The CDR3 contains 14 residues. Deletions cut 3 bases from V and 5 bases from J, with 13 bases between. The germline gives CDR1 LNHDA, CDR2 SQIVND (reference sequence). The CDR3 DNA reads TGTGCCAGTAGTATTACACAGGGTTGGACTGAAGCTTTCTTT. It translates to CASSITQGWTEAFF.

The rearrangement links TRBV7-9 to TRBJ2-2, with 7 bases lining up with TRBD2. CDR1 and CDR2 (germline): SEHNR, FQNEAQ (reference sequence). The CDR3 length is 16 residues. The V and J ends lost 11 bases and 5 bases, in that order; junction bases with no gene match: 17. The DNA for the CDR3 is TGTGCCGCACCTGGACCAAGCGGGGTATGGACCGGGGAGCTGTTTTTT. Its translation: CAAPGPSGVWTGELFF.

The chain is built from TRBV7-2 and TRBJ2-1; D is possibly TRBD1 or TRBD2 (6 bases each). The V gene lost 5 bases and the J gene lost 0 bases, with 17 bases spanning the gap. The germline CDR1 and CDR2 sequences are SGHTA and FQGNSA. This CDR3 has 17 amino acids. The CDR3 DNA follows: TGTGCCAGCAGCCGACTAGGGGGATCGAGCTCCTACAATGAGCAGTTCTTC. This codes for CASSRLGGSSSYNEQFF. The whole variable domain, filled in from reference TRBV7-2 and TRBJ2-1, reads GAGVSQSPSNKVTEKGKDVELRCDPISGHTALYWYRQSLGQGLEFLIYFQGNSAPDKSGLPSDRFSAERTGGSVSTLTIQRTQQEDSAVYLCASSRLGGSSSYNEQFFGPGTRLTVL.

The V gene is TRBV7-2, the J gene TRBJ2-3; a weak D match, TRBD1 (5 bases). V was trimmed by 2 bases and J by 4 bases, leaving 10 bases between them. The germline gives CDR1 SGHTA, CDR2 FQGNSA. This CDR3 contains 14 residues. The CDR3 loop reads CASSLWGGADTQYF. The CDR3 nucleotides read TGTGCCAGCAGCTTATGGGGCGGTGCAGATACGCAGTATTTT.